This TCR beta chain was sequenced for a study of blood T cell repertoires in COVID-19. Overall study context: Material from acute and convalescent COVID-19 was sourced from the United States, Italy and Spain. The analysed material was cDNA or gDNA that came from T cells, B-cell-depleted T cells, or PBMCs.

Authors' data handling: Cell counts per sample came from amplifying reference gene primers. Produced via immunoSEQ multiplex PCR; TCRdb's table is partial and in-frame only. The V and J calls and clone size were taken over from that table, and D and trimming were inferred from the DNA. Among 95,000 to 150,000 clones listed, around 80% were seen once. This sequence originates from a woman aged 45-60 years with acute or convalescent COVID-19. Sequencing was done on a sample of peripheral blood.

The CDR3 spells CASSQDWSNQPQHF. The CDR3 bases are TGTGCCAGCAGCCAGGACTGGAGCAATCAGCCCCAGCATTTT. The V gene is TRBV3-1 (or the pseudogene TRBV3-2), the J gene TRBJ1-5; D remains unclear. The V and J ends lost 3 bases and 1 base respectively, with 7 bases between them. Germline V gene sequence: CDR1 LGHDT, CDR2 YNNKEL (reference sequence). The CDR3 has 14 residues.